This passage covers 21 T cell receptor beta chains from one sample sequenced in a study of T cell repertoires in cytomegalovirus infection (dated by TCRdb to between 2017 and 2020). Sequenced on an Illumina HiSeq 1500. Using fastp at Q25 and MiXCR, TCRdb reprocessed the public reads and kept productive beta chains. Rows matching on CDR3 protein sequence are summarized as one entry with the most common DNA and genes. The sample table holds some 560,000 distinct CDR3 sequences, of which about 40% were seen once. 48% of the sample belongs to the ten largest clones. These receptors lack a known antigen. Explained via the paper, the treatment or condition label denotes: in vitro stimulation with specific CMV peptide epitopes to enrich CMV-specific T cells. The sample in question was cultured PBMCs, obtained from culture after CMV antigen stimulation. The source is a human donor in good health (CMV status not recorded). Some clones in this sample may be carry-over from other donors' samples.

This clonotype was recorded a few times. CDR3 loop: CASSMIQGLSGNTIYF. The CDR3 DNA sequence: TGCGCCAGCAGCATGATTCAGGGACTCTCTGGAAACACCATATATTTT. V gene TRBV5-1 combines with J gene TRBJ1-3; D perhaps matches TRBD1 (5 bases). Looked up from germline, CDR1 is SGHRS and CDR2 is YFSETQ. The CDR3 sequence is 16 residues long. V shed 4 bases and J shed 0 bases, with 14 bases lying between them.

The rearrangement links TRBV12-3 or TRBV12-4 to TRBJ1-2, with D perhaps TRBD1 (6 bases). The CDR3 runs 14 residues. V dropped 6 bases and J dropped 2 bases, with 13 bases sitting between them. The CDR3 here is CASRVRGLNYGYTF. Written as DNA, the CDR3 is TGTGCCAGCAGAGTCAGGGGACTCAACTATGGCTACACCTTC.

The J gene is TRBJ1-5, the V gene TRBV27; 8 nucleotides match TRBD1. This CDR3 comprises 14 residues. Germline V gene sequence: CDR1 MNHEY, CDR2 SMNVEV (reference sequence). J was trimmed by 5 bases and V by 5 bases; bases with no gene match: 5. The CDR3 DNA is TGTGCCAGCAGTGCACAGGGGGAATATCAGCCCCAGCATTTT. It is translated as CASSAQGEYQPQHF.

This chain uses TRBV11-3 with TRBJ2-2; no clear D gene. This CDR3 region has 12 residues. Germline CDR1 and CDR2: SGHNT and YENEEA. V was trimmed by 2 bases and J by 7 bases, leaving 5 bases between them. This CDR3 is CASSLRFGELFF. CDR3 bases: TGTGCCAGCAGCTTACGATTCGGGGAGCTGTTTTTT.

The rearrangement joins TRBV18 to TRBJ2-1, with 8 bases matching TRBD2. With 2 bases clipped from V and 1 base from J, the junction kept 4 bases outside the gene matches. Looked up from germline, CDR1 is KGHSH and CDR2 is LQKENI. The CDR3 sequence is 16 residues long. The CDR3 here is CASSPGVAGSYNEQFF. The DNA for the CDR3 is TGTGCCAGCTCACCAGGGGTAGCGGGATCCTACAATGAGCAGTTCTTC.

The chain employs TRBV12-3 or TRBV12-4 and TRBJ1-6; no reliable D call. Trimming took 3 bases from V and 5 from J, leaving 5 bases between them. This CDR3 has 13 residues. CDR3 DNA: TGTGCCAGCAGTTTCGACCATAATTCACCCCTCCACTTT. Its protein product is CASSFDHNSPLHF.

This sequence joins TRBV5-1 and TRBJ2-1; perhaps TRBD2 as D (7 bases). Per germline, CDR1 SGHRS and CDR2 YFSETQ. V was trimmed by 6 bases and J by 8 bases, leaving 18 bases between them. The CDR3 is 14 amino acids. CDR3 nucleotides: TGCGCCAGCAATGAACAAAGGGGGGGCGATGAGCAGTTCTTC. It is translated as CASNEQRGGDEQFF.

The chain joins TRBV2 to TRBJ2-4; weak D call: TRBD2 (7 bases). The germline CDR1 and CDR2 sequences are SNHLY and FYNNEI. The CDR3 loop spans 17 amino acids. V dropped 4 bases and J dropped 8 bases, with 24 bases sitting between them. The chain's CDR3 is CASSATGGRGGKDIQYF. The CDR3 coding sequence is TGTGCCAGCAGTGCCACCGGGGGGCGCGGGGGTAAGGACATTCAGTACTTC. Complete variable domain (other parts from reference TRBV2 and TRBJ2-4): EPEVTQTPSHQVTQMGQEVILRCVPISNHLYFYWYRQILGQKVEFLVSFYNNEISEKSEIFDDQFSVERPDGSNFTLKIRSTKLEDSAMYFCASSATGGRGGKDIQYFGAGTRLSVL.

The V call is TRBV6-6, the J call TRBJ1-3, with 9 positions matching TRBD1. The germline V gene encodes CDR1 MNHNY and CDR2 SVGAGI (reference sequence). The CDR3 contains 16 residues. Unmatched junction bases numbered 11, after V lost 4 bases and J lost 7 bases. CDR3 in amino acids: CASSSPTGGAGNTIYF. The CDR3 bases are TGTGCCAGCAGTTCCCCTACAGGGGGCGCGGGTAACACCATATATTTT.

The chain carries TRBV6-1 and TRBJ2-5, with 8 bases matching TRBD1. V gave up 7 bases and J gave up 4 bases; unmatched junction bases: 5. The CDR3 has 13 residues. Germline V lookup: CDR1 MNHNS, CDR2 SASEGT. CDR3 bases: TGTGCCAGCACTACAGGGGGAGGAGAGACCCAGTACTTC. It yields the protein CASTTGGGETQYF.

This clonotype was found a few times. V usage is TRBV7-2 and J usage is TRBJ1-2; D unclear. CDR3 size: 14 residues. V lost 5 bases and J 6 bases, leaving 16 bases between the germline ends. Germline V gene sequence: CDR1 SGHTA, CDR2 FQGNSA. CDR3 region: CASSRQENADGYTF. DNA of the CDR3: TGTGCCAGCAGCCGCCAGGAAAATGCGGATGGCTACACCTTC.

This clonotype was seen more than once but under ten times. The chain links TRBV27 to TRBJ2-7; TRBD1 aligns across 7 bases. Germline trimming cut 8 bases from V and 6 bases from J; bases unmatched to any gene: 13. The germline V gene has CDR1 MNHEY and CDR2 SMNVEV (reference sequence). This CDR3 spans 14 amino acids. CDR3 sequence reads: CASAPQTGSVEQYF. CDR3 bases: TGTGCCAGCGCACCGCAGACAGGGTCGGTCGAGCAGTACTTC.

This chain connects TRBV7-8 to TRBJ2-2; 10 nucleotides agree with TRBD2. Germline assignment: CDR1 SGHVS and CDR2 FQNEAQ. Losses at the gene ends were 3 bases for V and 1 base for J; bases not matched to a gene: 2. This CDR3 comprises 16 residues. CDR3 residues: CASSFTSGVNTGELFF. CDR3 bases: TGTGCCAGCAGCTTTACTAGCGGGGTGAACACCGGGGAGCTGTTTTTT.

Only a few counts were recorded for this clonotype. The chain uses TRBV20-1 and TRBJ2-1; 14 nucleotides agree with TRBD2. Trimming took 4 bases from V and 6 from J; bases not matched to a gene: 2. Germline V gene lookup returns CDR1 DFQATT and CDR2 SNEGSKA (reference sequence). The CDR3 extends over 14 amino acids. In DNA, the CDR3 is TGCAGTGCTAAGACTAGCGGGAGGGCCAATGAGCAGTTCTTC. It yields the protein CSAKTSGRANEQFF.

The chain carries TRBV11-3 and TRBJ2-5; 13 nucleotides agree with TRBD2. The length of the CDR3 is 17 residues. V lost 3 bases to trimming and J lost 4 bases; unmatched junction nucleotides: 8. Germline CDR1 is SGHNT and CDR2 is YENEEA. CDR3 protein: CASSFGGLAGERETQYF. CDR3 nucleotide sequence: TGTGCCAGCAGCTTTGGAGGACTAGCGGGGGAGCGAGAGACCCAGTACTTC. Complete variable domain (other parts from reference TRBV11-3 and TRBJ2-5): EAGVVQSPRYKIIEKKQPVAFWCNPISGHNTLYWYLQNLGQGPELLIRYENEEAVDDSQLPKDRFSAERLKGVDSTLKIQPAELGDSAVYLCASSFGGLAGERETQYFGPGTRLLVL.

This clonotype has more than one count but fewer than ten. The gene calls are TRBV9 and TRBJ1-3, with unresolved D. The V gene lost 4 bases and the J gene lost 0 bases, with 17 bases spanning the gap. CDR3 size: 17 residues. CDR1 is SGDLS and CDR2 is YYNGEE in the germline V gene. The CDR3 DNA is TGTGCCAGCAGCCACCTTCCCGAGACGAGCTCTGGAAACACCATATATTTT. Translation: CASSHLPETSSGNTIYF.

The chain employs TRBV6-6 and TRBJ2-3, with 8 positions matching TRBD1. This CDR3 has 14 amino acids. Germline CDR1 is MNHNY and CDR2 is SVGAGI (reference sequence). J lost 3 bases, V lost 10 bases, and 9 bases had no gene match. The CDR3 spells CAIRTGKGTDTQYF. The DNA of the CDR3 is TGTGCCATAAGGACAGGGAAGGGGACAGATACGCAGTATTTT.

This clonotype was counted ten times or more. This chain connects TRBV7-2 to TRBJ1-1; D unclear. V was trimmed by 5 bases and J by 1 base, leaving 14 bases between them. The CDR3 loop spans 15 amino acids. Germline CDR1 is SGHTA and CDR2 is FQGNSA. The CDR3 DNA sequence: TGTGCCAGCAGCGGAAGACCGTCCCGGAACACTGAAGCTTTCTTT. It specifies CASSGRPSRNTEAFF.

The chain recombines TRBV18 with TRBJ1-4, with unresolved D. CDR1 KGHSH and CDR2 LQKENI come from the germline V gene. The V end was cut by 6 bases, the J end by 6 bases, with 11 bases between. This CDR3 comprises 13 residues. The CDR3 sequence is CASSRGSDEKLFF. CDR3 coding DNA: TGTGCCAGCTCCCGAGGCTCAGATGAAAAACTGTTTTTT. The entire variable domain, with the rest obtained from reference TRBV18 and TRBJ1-4, is as follows: NAGVMQNPRHLVRRRGQEARLRCSPMKGHSHVYWYRQLPEEGLKFMVYLQKENIIDESGMPKERFSAEFPKEGPSILRIQQVVRGDSAAYFCASSRGSDEKLFFGSGTQLSVL.

This clonotype occurred a few times. The rearrangement uses TRBV7-2 and TRBJ2-3; TRBD2 aligns across 10 bases. CDR3 size: 15 residues. J was trimmed by 6 bases and V by 3 bases; bases with no gene match: 6. Germline V gives CDR1 SGHTA, CDR2 FQGNSA. The CDR3 coding sequence is TGTGCCAGCAGCTTGAGCGGGGGGGCTGGGGATACGCAGTATTTT. Amino acid sequence: CASSLSGGAGDTQYF.

The rearrangement joins TRBV7-2 to TRBJ2-1; 9 bases fit TRBD2. The CDR3 extends over 15 amino acids. Germline V lookup: CDR1 SGHTA, CDR2 FQGNSA. V lost 2 bases to trimming and J lost 3 bases; unmatched junction nucleotides: 2. CDR3 nucleotides: TGTGCCAGCAGCTTACGGCGGGAGGGCTACAATGAGCAGTTCTTC. This codes for CASSLRREGYNEQFF.